One T cell receptor (beta chain) is described in this entry. Antigen unknown. Time point of the sample: pre-treatment baseline. This record comes from a study of blood T cell dynamics during melanoma immunotherapy. The wider study: First-line therapy was either pembrolizumab or nivolumab with ipilimumab for metastatic melanoma.

Trimming pared 2 bases from V and 1 base from J, leaving 15 bases between. The CDR3 is made up of 16 amino acids. Germline V CDR1 and CDR2: MDHEN, SYDVKM. Each bulk PBMC sample had roughly 350 ng DNA loaded. Only in-frame clones appear in the TCRdb table, and some are missing; sequencing was by immunoSEQ multiplex PCR. The table lists some 16,000 clones, under 90% of them singletons. Study-wide findings and caveats: PBMC repertoires of eventual disease-control patients split at W3 into clonality or diversity gains.

The chain couples TRBV28 to TRBJ2-7; tentatively, D is TRBD1 (6 bases). Here the sequenced sample was blood, taken from a patient treated with checkpoint blockade. The sequence derives from a human donor with melanoma. CDR3 sequence (DNA): TGTGCCAGCAGTTTACGTTTCGGCAGGGGATCCTACGAGCAGTACTTC. This sequence encodes CASSLRFGRGSYEQYF.